The TCR beta chain under discussion was sequenced for a study of shared T cell receptors in the human thymus. The table came from immunoSEQ multiplex PCR; TCRdb's copy has only in-frame clones and leaves some out. The data hold roughly 700,000 clones, with roughly 90% observed a single time. The ends were cut back, 6 bases at V and 9 bases at J, with 11 bases in the middle. This CDR3 region has 11 residues. Per germline, CDR1 SGDLS and CDR2 YYNGEE. The same data also contributed to another study, on human thymus T cells. From that second work: V and J gene usage appeared biased in thymic and blood repertoires.

The chain links TRBV9 to TRBJ2-3; no clear D gene. The sequenced sample consisted of thymocytes. The sequence derives from a boy in the first two years of life with a congenital heart defect. This CDR3 reads CASKSTPTQYF. DNA of the CDR3: TGTGCCAGCAAATCCACACCCACGCAGTATTTT. Looking up the rest from reference TRBV9 and TRBJ2-3 gives the full variable domain: DSGVTQTPKHLITATGQRVTLRCSPRSGDLSVYWYQQSLDQGLQFLIQYYNGEERAKGNILERFSAQQFPDLHSELNLSSLELGDSALYFCASKSTPTQYFGPGTRLTVL.